This T cell receptor (beta chain) emerged from a study of post-analysis software for immune sequencing data. Study conclusions and caveats: In patients, TRBV5-6, TRBV5-1 and TRBV20-1 belonged to five or six TRBV segments found more frequently than in controls.

The TCR beta cDNA libraries contained unique molecular identifiers. MiXCR, run by TCRdb on the PCR reads, gives a single entry per CDR3 protein. The data show about 180,000 distinct CDR3 sequences, with around 28% seen just once and roughly 1.6% held by the top ten. Worth noting for this clonotype: As yet, its antigen is unknown.

V shed 6 bases, J shed 1 base, and the junction held 5 bases outside the gene matches. The germline CDR1 and CDR2 sequences are MGHDK and SYGVNS. The CDR3 sequence is 14 residues long. This clonotype was sampled from a girl aged 10 to 17 with multiple sclerosis. Sequenced input: blood. The chain employs TRBV25-1 and TRBJ1-1; 7 nucleotides line up with TRBD1. The CDR3 nucleotides are TGTGCCAGCAGACCCACAGGGGCGAACACTGAAGCTTTCTTT. The encoded protein is CASRPTGANTEAFF.